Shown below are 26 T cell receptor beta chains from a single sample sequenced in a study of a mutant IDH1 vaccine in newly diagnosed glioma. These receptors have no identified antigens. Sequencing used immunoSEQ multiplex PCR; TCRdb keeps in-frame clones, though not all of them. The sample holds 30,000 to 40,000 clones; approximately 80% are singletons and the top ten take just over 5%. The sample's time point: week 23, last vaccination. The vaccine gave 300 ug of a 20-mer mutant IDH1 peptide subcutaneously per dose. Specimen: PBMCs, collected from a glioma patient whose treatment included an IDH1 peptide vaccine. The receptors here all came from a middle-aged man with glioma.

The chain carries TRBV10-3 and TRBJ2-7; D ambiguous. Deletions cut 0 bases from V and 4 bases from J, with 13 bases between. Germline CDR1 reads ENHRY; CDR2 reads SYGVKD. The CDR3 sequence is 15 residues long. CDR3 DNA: TGTGCCATCAGTGAGTCGGCCTCAGCCTATTACGAGCAGTACTTC. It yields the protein CAISESASAYYEQYF.

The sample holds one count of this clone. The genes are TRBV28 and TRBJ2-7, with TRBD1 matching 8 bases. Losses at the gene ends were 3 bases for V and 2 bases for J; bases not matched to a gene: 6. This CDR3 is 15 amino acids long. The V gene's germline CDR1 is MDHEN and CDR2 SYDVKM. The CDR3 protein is CASSLAVQGAYEQYF. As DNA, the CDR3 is TGTGCCAGCAGTTTGGCGGTACAGGGGGCCTACGAGCAGTACTTC. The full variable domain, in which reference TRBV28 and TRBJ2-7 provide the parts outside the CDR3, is DVKVTQSSRYLVKRTGEKVFLECVQDMDHENMFWYRQDPGLGLRLIYFSYDVKMKEKGDIPEGYSVSREKKERFSLILESASTNQTSMYLCASSLAVQGAYEQYFGPGTRLTVT.

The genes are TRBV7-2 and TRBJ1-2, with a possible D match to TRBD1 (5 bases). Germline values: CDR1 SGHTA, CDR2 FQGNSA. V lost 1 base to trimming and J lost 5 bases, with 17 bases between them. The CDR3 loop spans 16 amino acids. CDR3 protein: CASSLDSLRGGYGYTF. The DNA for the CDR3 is TGTGCCAGCAGCTTAGATTCACTCCGGGGGGGATATGGCTACACCTTC.

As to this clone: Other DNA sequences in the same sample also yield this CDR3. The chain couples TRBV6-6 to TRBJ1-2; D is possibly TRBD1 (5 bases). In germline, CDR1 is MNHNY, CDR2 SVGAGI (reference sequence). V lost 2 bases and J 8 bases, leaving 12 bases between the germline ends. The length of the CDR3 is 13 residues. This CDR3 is CASSYRQGGGYTF. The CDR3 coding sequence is TGTGCCAGCAGTTACCGGCAGGGTGGCGGCTACACCTTC.

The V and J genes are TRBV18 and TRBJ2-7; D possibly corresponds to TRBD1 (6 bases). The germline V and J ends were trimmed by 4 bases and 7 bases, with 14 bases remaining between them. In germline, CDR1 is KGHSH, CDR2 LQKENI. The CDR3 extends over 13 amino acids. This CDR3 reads CASSRTGPQEQYF. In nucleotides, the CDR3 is TGTGCCAGCTCACGCACAGGGCCCCAAGAGCAGTACTTC.

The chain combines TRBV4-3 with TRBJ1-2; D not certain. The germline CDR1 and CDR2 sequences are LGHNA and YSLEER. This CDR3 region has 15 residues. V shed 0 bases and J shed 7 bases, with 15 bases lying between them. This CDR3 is CASSQEVDGVGGYTF. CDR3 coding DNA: TGCGCCAGCAGCCAAGAAGTGGACGGCGTCGGTGGCTACACCTTC.

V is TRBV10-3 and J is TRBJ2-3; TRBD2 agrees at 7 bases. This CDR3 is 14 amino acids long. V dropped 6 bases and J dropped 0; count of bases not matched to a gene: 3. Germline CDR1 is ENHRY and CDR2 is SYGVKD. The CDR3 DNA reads TGTGCCATCAGAGGACTAGGTAGCACAGATACGCAGTATTTT. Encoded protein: CAIRGLGSTDTQYF.

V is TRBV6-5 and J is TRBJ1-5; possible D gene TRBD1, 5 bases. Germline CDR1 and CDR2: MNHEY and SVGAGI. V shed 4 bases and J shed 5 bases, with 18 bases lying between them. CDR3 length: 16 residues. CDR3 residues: CASSSTPGVGHQPQHF. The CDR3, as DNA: TGTGCCAGCAGTTCCACCCCGGGGGTGGGCCATCAGCCCCAGCATTTT.

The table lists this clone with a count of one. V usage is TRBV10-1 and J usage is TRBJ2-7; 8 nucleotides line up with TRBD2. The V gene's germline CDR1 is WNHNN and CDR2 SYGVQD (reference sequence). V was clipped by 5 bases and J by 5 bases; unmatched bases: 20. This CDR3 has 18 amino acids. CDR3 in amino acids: CASSSPPTPRRGGDEQYF. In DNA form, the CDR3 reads TGCGCCAGCAGTTCACCTCCCACGCCACGACGGGGGGGGGACGAGCAGTACTTC.

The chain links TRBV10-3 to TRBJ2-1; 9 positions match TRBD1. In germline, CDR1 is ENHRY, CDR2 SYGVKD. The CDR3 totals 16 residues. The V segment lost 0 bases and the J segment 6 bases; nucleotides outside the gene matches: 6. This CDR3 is CAISESWTGVRNEQFF. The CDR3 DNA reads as TGTGCCATCAGTGAGTCTTGGACAGGGGTGCGCAATGAGCAGTTCTTC.

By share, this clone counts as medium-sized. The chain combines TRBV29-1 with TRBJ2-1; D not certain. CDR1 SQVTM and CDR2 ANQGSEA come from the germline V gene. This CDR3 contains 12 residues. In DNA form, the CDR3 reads TGCATCATCATCGGCTCCTACAATGAGCAGTTCTTC. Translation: CIIIGSYNEQFF.

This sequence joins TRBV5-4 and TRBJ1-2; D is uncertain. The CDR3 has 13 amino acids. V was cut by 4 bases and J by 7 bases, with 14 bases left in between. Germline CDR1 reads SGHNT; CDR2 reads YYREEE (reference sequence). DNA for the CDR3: TGTGCCAGCAGCGGACTCGGACGATCTGGCTACACCTTC. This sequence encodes CASSGLGRSGYTF.

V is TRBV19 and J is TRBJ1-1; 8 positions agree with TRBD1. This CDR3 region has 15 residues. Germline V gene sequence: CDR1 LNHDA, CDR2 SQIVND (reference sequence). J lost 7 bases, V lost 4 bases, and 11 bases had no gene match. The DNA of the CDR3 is TGTGCCAGTAGTACGCAGGGGGCCGGGTTTGTTGAAGCTTTCTTT. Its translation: CASSTQGAGFVEAFF.

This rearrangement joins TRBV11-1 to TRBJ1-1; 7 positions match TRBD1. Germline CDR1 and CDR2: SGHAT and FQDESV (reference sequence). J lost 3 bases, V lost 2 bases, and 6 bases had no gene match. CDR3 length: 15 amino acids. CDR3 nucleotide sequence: TGTGCCAGCAGCTTAACCAGGGGGAGGGACACTGAAGCTTTCTTT. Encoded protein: CASSLTRGRDTEAFF.

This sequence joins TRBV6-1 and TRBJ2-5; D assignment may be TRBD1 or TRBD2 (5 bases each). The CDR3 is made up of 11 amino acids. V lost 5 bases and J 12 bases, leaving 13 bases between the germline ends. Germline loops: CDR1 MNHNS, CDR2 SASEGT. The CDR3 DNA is TGTGCCAGCAGTCTAGGGACGGGGAAGTACTTC. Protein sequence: CASSLGTGKYF.

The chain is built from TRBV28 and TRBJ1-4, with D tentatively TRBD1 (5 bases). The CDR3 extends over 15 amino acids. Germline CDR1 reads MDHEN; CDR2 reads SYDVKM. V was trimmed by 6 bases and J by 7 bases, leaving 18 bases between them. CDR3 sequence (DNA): TGTGCCAGCAGCCCGATGTGGGGGAGGGGTGAAAAACTGTTTTTT. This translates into CASSPMWGRGEKLFF. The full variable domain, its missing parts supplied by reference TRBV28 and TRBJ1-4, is DVKVTQSSRYLVKRTGEKVFLECVQDMDHENMFWYRQDPGLGLRLIYFSYDVKMKEKGDIPEGYSVSREKKERFSLILESASTNQTSMYLCASSPMWGRGEKLFFGSGTQLSVL.

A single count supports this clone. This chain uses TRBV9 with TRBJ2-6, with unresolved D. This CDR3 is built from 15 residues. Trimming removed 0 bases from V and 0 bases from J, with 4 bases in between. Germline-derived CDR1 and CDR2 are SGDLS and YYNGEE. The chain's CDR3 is CASSVAFSGANVLTF. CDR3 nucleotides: TGTGCCAGCAGCGTAGCGTTCTCTGGGGCCAACGTCCTGACTTTC.

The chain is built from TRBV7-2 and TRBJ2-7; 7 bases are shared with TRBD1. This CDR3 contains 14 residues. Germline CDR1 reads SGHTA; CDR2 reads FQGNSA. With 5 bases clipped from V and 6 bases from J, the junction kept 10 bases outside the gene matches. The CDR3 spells CASSRDGTELEQYF. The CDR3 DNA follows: TGTGCCAGCAGCAGAGACGGGACAGAGCTCGAGCAGTACTTC.

CDR3 residues: CASSPGTGHTYEQYF. The CDR3 DNA reads as TGTGCCAGCTCACCAGGGACAGGGCATACCTACGAGCAGTACTTC. This sequence joins TRBV18 and TRBJ2-7, with 9 bases matching TRBD1. The trim removed 2 bases at V and 2 bases at J, leaving 4 bases unmatched. CDR3 length: 15 amino acids. Germline V gene sequence: CDR1 KGHSH, CDR2 LQKENI.

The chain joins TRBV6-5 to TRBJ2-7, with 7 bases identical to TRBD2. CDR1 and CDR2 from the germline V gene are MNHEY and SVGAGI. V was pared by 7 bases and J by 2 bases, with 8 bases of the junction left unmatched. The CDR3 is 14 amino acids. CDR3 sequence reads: CASKAGPLPYEQYF. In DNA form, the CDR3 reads TGTGCCAGCAAAGCGGGACCCCTCCCCTACGAGCAGTACTTC.

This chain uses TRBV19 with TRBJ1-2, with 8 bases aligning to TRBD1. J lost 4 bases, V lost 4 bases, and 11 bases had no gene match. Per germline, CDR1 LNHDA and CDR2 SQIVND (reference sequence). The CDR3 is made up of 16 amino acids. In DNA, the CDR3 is TGTGCCAGTAGTACACCGGACAGGGCTAGATTCTATGGCTACACCTTC. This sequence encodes CASSTPDRARFYGYTF.

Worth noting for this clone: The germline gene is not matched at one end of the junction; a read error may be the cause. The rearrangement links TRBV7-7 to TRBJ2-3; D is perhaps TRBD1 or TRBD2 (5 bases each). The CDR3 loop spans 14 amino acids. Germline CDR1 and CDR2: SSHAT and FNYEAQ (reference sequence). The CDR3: CASSADSGTDTQYF. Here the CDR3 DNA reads TGTGCTAGCAGCGCCGACAGCGGTACAGATACGCAGTATTTT.

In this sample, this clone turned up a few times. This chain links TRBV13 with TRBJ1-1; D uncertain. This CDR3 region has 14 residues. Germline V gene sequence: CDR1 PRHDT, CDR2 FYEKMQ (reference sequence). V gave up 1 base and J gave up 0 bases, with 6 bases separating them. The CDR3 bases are TGTGCCAGCAGCTTAGTACTGATGAACACTGAAGCTTTCTTT. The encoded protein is CASSLVLMNTEAFF.

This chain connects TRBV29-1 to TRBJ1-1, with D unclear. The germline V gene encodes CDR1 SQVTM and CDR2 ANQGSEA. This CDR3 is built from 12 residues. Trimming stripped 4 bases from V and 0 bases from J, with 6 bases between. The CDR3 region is CSVGGMNTEAFF. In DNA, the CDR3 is TGCAGCGTTGGAGGGATGAACACTGAAGCTTTCTTT.

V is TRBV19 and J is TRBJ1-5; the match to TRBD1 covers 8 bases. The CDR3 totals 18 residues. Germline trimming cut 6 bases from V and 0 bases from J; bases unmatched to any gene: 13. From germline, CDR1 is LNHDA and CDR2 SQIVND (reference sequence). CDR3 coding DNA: TGTGCCAGTAGGTCAATCGGGACAGGAGCTAATAGCAATCAGCCCCAGCATTTT. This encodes CASRSIGTGANSNQPQHF.

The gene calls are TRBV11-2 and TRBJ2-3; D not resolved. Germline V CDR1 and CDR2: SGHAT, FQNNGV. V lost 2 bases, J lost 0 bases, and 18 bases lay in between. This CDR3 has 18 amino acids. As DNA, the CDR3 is TGTGCCAGCAGCTTAAGTATTGGGGTTTCTCCTAGCACAGATACGCAGTATTTT. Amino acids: CASSLSIGVSPSTDTQYF.